This record looks at one T cell receptor (beta chain) sequence and its context. The source of the sample is a study of blood T cell repertoires in COVID-19. Turning to the study itself: COVID-19 samples collected from the United States, Italy and Spain covered acute and convalescent phases.

Original data processing: Reference gene primer amplification gave estimated nucleated cell counts. Sequenced by immunoSEQ multiplex PCR; TCRdb stores in-frame clones only, minus some. The DNA was the basis for D and trimming; V, J and clone size are from that table. In the table there are a few hundred thousand clones, roughly 85% of which are singletons. The V and J ends lost 6 bases and 5 bases, in that order; junction bases with no gene match: 0. The CDR3 totals 11 residues. Germline CDR1 and CDR2: SQVTM and ANQGSEA. The sequence derives from a human donor in a cohort sampled during active COVID-19. The sequenced material came from peripheral blood. The rearrangement joins TRBV29-1 to TRBJ2-1; 8 bases align to TRBD2. The CDR3 nucleotides are TGCAGCGTGCGGGGGGACAATGAGCAGTTCTTC. It specifies CSVRGDNEQFF.